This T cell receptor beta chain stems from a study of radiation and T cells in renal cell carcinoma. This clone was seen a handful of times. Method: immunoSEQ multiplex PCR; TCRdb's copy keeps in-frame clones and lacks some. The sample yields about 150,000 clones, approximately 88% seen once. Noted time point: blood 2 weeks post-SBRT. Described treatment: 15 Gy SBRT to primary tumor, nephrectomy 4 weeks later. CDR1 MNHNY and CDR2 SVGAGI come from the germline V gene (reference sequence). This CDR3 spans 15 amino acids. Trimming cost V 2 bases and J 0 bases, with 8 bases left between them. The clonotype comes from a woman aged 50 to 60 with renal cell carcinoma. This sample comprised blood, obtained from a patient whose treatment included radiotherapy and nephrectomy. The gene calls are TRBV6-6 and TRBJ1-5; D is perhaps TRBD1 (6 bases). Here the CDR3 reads CASSYRQVSNQPQHF. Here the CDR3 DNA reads TGTGCCAGCAGTTACCGACAGGTTAGCAATCAGCCCCAGCATTTT.